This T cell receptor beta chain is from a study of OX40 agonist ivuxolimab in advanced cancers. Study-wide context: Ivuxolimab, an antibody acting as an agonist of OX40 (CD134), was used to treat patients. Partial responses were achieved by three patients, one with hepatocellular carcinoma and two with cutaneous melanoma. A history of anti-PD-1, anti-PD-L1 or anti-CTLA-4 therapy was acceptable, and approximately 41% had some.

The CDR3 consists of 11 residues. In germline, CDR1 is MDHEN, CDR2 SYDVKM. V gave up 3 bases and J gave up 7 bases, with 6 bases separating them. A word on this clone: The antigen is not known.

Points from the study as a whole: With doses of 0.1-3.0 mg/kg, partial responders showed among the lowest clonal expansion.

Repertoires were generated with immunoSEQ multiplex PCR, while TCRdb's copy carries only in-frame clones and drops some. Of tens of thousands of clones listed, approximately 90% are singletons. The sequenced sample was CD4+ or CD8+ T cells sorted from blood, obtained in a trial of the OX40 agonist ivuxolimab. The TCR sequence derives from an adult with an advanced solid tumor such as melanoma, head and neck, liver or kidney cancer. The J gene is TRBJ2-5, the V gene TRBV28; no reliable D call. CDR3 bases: TGTGCCAGCAGTTTTATGGGGACCCAGTACTTC. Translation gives CASSFMGTQYF.